The 26 T cell receptor beta chains given below trace back to one sample, sequenced in a study of CD8+CD57+ T cells in acquired aplastic anemia. It was genomic DNA that served as the template for profiling TCR beta VDJ and CDR3. TCRdb recomputed calls from the reads with MiXCR, one row per CDR3 protein. The sample holds under 250,000 distinct CDR3 sequences, 34% seen once. The sequencing sample was made of sorted CD4+, CD8+, or CD8+CD57+ T cells (not recorded which) from PBMCs. These receptor sequences come from a human donor in good health, serving as a control.

CDR3 sequence reads: CSGVDGSYNEQFF. The DNA for the CDR3 is TGCAGCGGCGTAGACGGCTCCTACAATGAGCAGTTCTTC. The genes are TRBV29-1 and TRBJ2-1; D not certain. Germline V gene sequence: CDR1 SQVTM, CDR2 ANQGSEA. The CDR3 totals 13 residues. Trimming took off 7 bases at V and 0 bases at J, with 10 bases between the two ends.

This clonotype was seen ten or more times. The V call is TRBV11-2, the J call TRBJ2-3; TRBD2 matches 12 bases. Germline-derived CDR1 and CDR2 are SGHAT and FQNNGV. The CDR3 runs 18 residues. V lost 0 bases to trimming and J lost 5 bases; unmatched junction nucleotides: 9. CDR3 nucleotides: TGTGCCAGCAGCTTAGAAATCCGACTAGCGGGGGTTGGAGATACGCAGTATTTT. Encoded protein: CASSLEIRLAGVGDTQYF.

V and J are TRBV4-1 and TRBJ1-1; perhaps TRBD1 as D (5 bases). CDR1 is MGHRA, CDR2 YSYEKL, per germline. The CDR3 extends over 14 amino acids. Trimming took off 8 bases at V and 4 bases at J, with 17 bases between the two ends. DNA for the CDR3: TGCGCCAGCGAGGACCACCCAGGGAGCACTGAAGCTTTCTTT. It encodes CASEDHPGSTEAFF.

Concerning this clonotype itself: Being one base from a much bigger clone, this may be a read error. V and J are TRBV5-6 and TRBJ2-5; D gene unclear. CDR3 length: 11 amino acids. In germline, CDR1 is SGHDT, CDR2 YYEEEE. Trimming shortened V by 4 bases and J by 13 bases, and 14 bases separated the two germline ends. In nucleotides, the CDR3 is TGTGCCAGCAGCCGAGAGACCCGTCGGTACTTC. Translating it yields CASSRETRRYF. Complete variable domain (other parts from reference TRBV5-6 and TRBJ2-5): DAGVTQSPTHLIKTRGQQVTLRCSPKSGHDTVSWYQQALGQGPQFIFQYYEEEERQRGNFPDRFSGHQFPNYSSELNVNALLLGDSALYLCASSRETRRYFGPGTRLLVL.

On this clonotype itself: A much more abundant neighbour one base away suggests this may be a read error. V is TRBV6-1 and J is TRBJ2-7; D unclear. The germline gives CDR1 MNHNS, CDR2 SASEGT. The CDR3 is made up of 9 amino acids. As DNA, the CDR3 is TGTGTCAGCGTCCGCGAGCAGTACTTC. Protein: CVSVREQYF.

The rearrangement uses TRBV29-1 and TRBJ2-3, with 9 nucleotides matching TRBD2. CDR3 length equals 15 residues. Per the germline V gene, CDR1 is SQVTM and CDR2 is ANQGSEA. The V and J ends lost 6 bases and 0 bases, in that order; junction bases with no gene match: 7. This chain's CDR3 is CSVLKAGGSTDTQYF. The CDR3 region has the DNA TGCAGCGTCCTCAAAGCGGGGGGAAGCACAGATACGCAGTATTTT.

A few counts support this clonotype. This chain joins TRBV2 and TRBJ1-2; D unclear. Germline V lookup: CDR1 SNHLY, CDR2 FYNNEI. The ends were cut back, 5 bases at V and 4 bases at J, with 20 bases in the middle. There are 16 residues in the CDR3. The DNA for the CDR3 is TGTGCCAGCAGTCTTGACTCCGGGGTACGGGTCTATGGCTACACCTTC. Its protein product is CASSLDSGVRVYGYTF.

The rearrangement links TRBV7-3 to TRBJ2-6; 7 positions agree with TRBD1. J gave up 0 bases and V 0 bases, and 5 bases lay outside the gene matches. The germline V gene encodes CDR1 SGHTA and CDR2 FQGTGA. The CDR3 totals 18 residues. CDR3 amino acids: CASSLTGTARSGANVLTF. CDR3 sequence (DNA): TGTGCCAGCAGCTTAACCGGGACAGCGCGCTCTGGGGCCAACGTCCTGACTTTC. The whole variable domain, remainder taken from reference TRBV7-3 and TRBJ2-6, is GAGVSQTPSNKVTEKGKYVELRCDPISGHTALYWYRQSLGQGPEFLIYFQGTGAADDSGLPNDRFFAVRPEGSVSTLKIQRTERGDSAVYLCASSLTGTARSGANVLTFGAGSRLTVL.

As for this clonotype: It may be a read error: a sequence one base away is much more abundant. The CDR3 region is CAWSVQGAYEQCF. The CDR3, as DNA: TGTGCCTGGAGTGTACAGGGAGCGTACGAGCAGTGCTTC. The chain joins TRBV30 to TRBJ2-7, with D perhaps matching TRBD1 (6 bases). Germline V gene data show CDR1 as GTSNPN and CDR2 as SVGIG (reference sequence). This CDR3 has 13 amino acids. Supplemented by reference TRBV30 and TRBJ2-7, the full variable domain reads SQTIHQWPATLVQPVGSPLSLECTVEGTSNPNLYWYRQAAGRGLQLLFYSVGIGQISSEVPQNLSASRPQDRQFILSSKKLLLSDSGFYLCAWSVQGAYEQCFGPGTRLTVT.

This clonotype was recorded at least ten times. This rearrangement joins TRBV20-1 to TRBJ1-1, with D tentatively TRBD1 (5 bases). The CDR3 covers 14 residues. Per germline, CDR1 DFQATT and CDR2 SNEGSKA (reference sequence). V lost 5 bases, J lost 10 bases, and 23 bases lay in between. In DNA, the CDR3 is TGCAGTGCTTACCCACGCGATAAACAGGTCCTAGCTTTCTTT. It specifies CSAYPRDKQVLAFF.

The chain is built from TRBV20-1 and TRBJ2-2; D gene unclear. The CDR3 loop spans 13 amino acids. The V gene's germline CDR1 is DFQATT and CDR2 SNEGSKA (reference sequence). Trimming took 7 bases from V and 1 from J, leaving 10 bases between them. CDR3 DNA: TGCAGTGTCCCCAGAGTGAACACCGGGGAGCTGTTTTTT. Translating it yields CSVPRVNTGELFF.

The chain couples TRBV11-1 to TRBJ2-2, with a weak D call TRBD2 (6 bases). CDR3 length: 17 amino acids. Germline loops: CDR1 SGHAT, CDR2 FQDESV (reference sequence). Trimming took 1 base from V and 3 from J, leaving 15 bases between them. The chain's CDR3 is CASSLGASADYTGELFF. The CDR3 DNA follows: TGTGCCAGCAGCTTAGGGGCTAGCGCAGATTACACCGGGGAGCTGTTTTTT.

This clonotype appeared many times. The chain joins TRBV10-2 to TRBJ1-5, with unresolved D. V lost 3 bases, J lost 5 bases, and 11 bases lay in between. Germline loops: CDR1 WSHSY, CDR2 SAAADI. This CDR3 has 14 amino acids. Here the CDR3 DNA reads TGCGCCAGCAGTGATTGGGCAGAAGATCAGCCCCAGCATTTT. It encodes CASSDWAEDQPQHF.

The chain links TRBV19 to TRBJ1-6; D possibly corresponds to TRBD1 (5 bases). The CDR3 covers 14 residues. CDR1 LNHDA and CDR2 SQIVND come from the germline V gene (reference sequence). Trimming pared 10 bases from V and 7 bases from J, leaving 17 bases between. This CDR3 reads CATSRWGTNSPLHF. The CDR3 DNA follows: TGTGCCACCTCACGGTGGGGGACGAATTCACCCCTCCACTTT.

In its sample, this clonotype was seen a few times. The genes are TRBV3-1 and TRBJ1-1, with unresolved D. The germline V gene has CDR1 LGHDT and CDR2 YNNKEL (reference sequence). This CDR3 comprises 12 residues. Trimming took 4 bases from V and 1 from J, leaving 4 bases between them. The CDR3 loop is CASSRRNTEAFF. CDR3 DNA: TGTGCCAGCAGCCGAAGGAACACTGAAGCTTTCTTT.

Comment on this clonotype: One end of the junction varies from germline; a read error may be responsible. CDR3 DNA: TGTGCCAGCTCACCGGAACAAGAGACCCAGCACTTC. This encodes CASSPEQETQHF. This rearrangement joins TRBV18 to TRBJ2-5, with D unresolved. CDR1 and CDR2 (germline): KGHSH, LQKENI. CDR3 size: 12 residues.

This clonotype was picked up many times. V and J are TRBV5-1 and TRBJ1-6; D may be TRBD1 (5 bases). The CDR3 has 14 amino acids. Looked up from germline, CDR1 is SGHRS and CDR2 is YFSETQ. The V end lost 0 bases, the J end lost 10 bases, and 11 bases lay between the germline ends. This CDR3 is CASSLGQLSSPLHF. DNA of the CDR3: TGCGCCAGCAGCTTGGGACAGCTCAGCTCACCCCTCCACTTT.

This clonotype was observed many times. This chain joins TRBV12-3 or TRBV12-4 and TRBJ1-1, with D hard to call. V was clipped by 5 bases and J by 0 bases, with 13 bases between them. This CDR3 spans 15 amino acids. The CDR3: CASSVRPDMNTEAFF. As DNA, the CDR3 is TGTGCCAGCAGTGTCAGGCCCGACATGAACACTGAAGCTTTCTTT.

In its sample, this clonotype was seen many times. One junction end does not reproduce the germline sequence, and a read error may be involved. The chain recombines TRBV5-1 with TRBJ1-2; 9 nucleotides line up with TRBD1. This CDR3 has 13 amino acids. Germline V gene sequence: CDR1 SGHRS, CDR2 YFSETQ. Here the CDR3 reads CASSSGQGYGYTF. The CDR3 nucleotides read TGTGCCAGCAGCTCGGGACAGGGATATGGCTACACCTTC.

This clonotype has only one observation. V is TRBV10-3 and J is TRBJ2-7, with D possibly TRBD2 on 6 matching bases. This CDR3 contains 15 residues. The germline V gene encodes CDR1 ENHRY and CDR2 SYGVKD. V lost 4 bases and J 0 bases, leaving 13 bases between the germline ends. CDR3 DNA: TGTGCCATCAGTGGAAGGGACTCTCACTCCTACGAGCAGTACTTC. It codes for CAISGRDSHSYEQYF.

The rearrangement joins TRBV27 to TRBJ1-5; 7 positions match TRBD1. The J call is in doubt because the DNA end fits TRBJ2-3 better. Germline-derived CDR1 and CDR2 are MNHEY and SMNVEV (reference sequence). The CDR3 is made up of 13 amino acids. The CDR3 reads CASSSTGFQPQYF. The DNA of the CDR3 is TGTGCCAGCAGCTCGACAGGGTTTCAGCCCCAGTATTTT.

The genes are TRBV4-2 and TRBJ2-4, with D possibly being TRBD2 (6 bases). Trimming stripped 5 bases from V and 2 bases from J, with 22 bases between. This CDR3 is built from 18 residues. Germline V gives CDR1 LGHNA, CDR2 YNFKEQ. For the CDR3, the DNA is TGTGCCAGCAGCAGCACCTGGGTAGCGGACCTGTCCAAAAACATTCAGTACTTC. It yields the protein CASSSTWVADLSKNIQYF.

This rearrangement joins TRBV18 to TRBJ1-3; tentative D call: TRBD1 (5 bases). Trimming shortened V by 2 bases and J by 5 bases, and 10 bases separated the two germline ends. CDR1 is KGHSH and CDR2 is LQKENI in the germline V gene. The length of the CDR3 is 14 residues. The chain's CDR3 is CASSPTDTRNTIYF. The CDR3 DNA reads TGTGCCAGCTCACCAACGGACACTAGAAACACCATATATTTT.

This clonotype was seen at least ten times. The rearrangement links TRBV20-1 to TRBJ2-5; TRBD1 matches 8 bases. The CDR3 contains 14 residues. V lost 1 base and J lost 5; bases outside the gene matches: 6. The germline CDR1 and CDR2 sequences are DFQATT and SNEGSKA (reference sequence). The DNA for the CDR3 is TGCAGTGCTAGAGTCGGCAGGGGGCAGGAGACCCAGTACTTC. The encoded protein is CSARVGRGQETQYF.

This clonotype came up many times. The chain combines TRBV20-1 with TRBJ2-3; D is unresolved. V was shortened by 2 bases and J by 0 bases, with 12 bases between the two germline ends. The germline gives CDR1 DFQATT, CDR2 SNEGSKA (reference sequence). This CDR3 has 15 amino acids. The CDR3 reads CSARLLPASTDTQYF. CDR3 bases: TGCAGTGCTAGACTCCTTCCGGCTAGCACAGATACGCAGTATTTT.

The chain combines TRBV5-1 with TRBJ1-3, with TRBD1 as a possible D gene (5 bases). The CDR3 is 16 amino acids. The germline V gene has CDR1 SGHRS and CDR2 YFSETQ. Trimming left V 4 bases short and J 0 bases short, with 14 bases between. The DNA for the CDR3 is TGCGCCAGCAGCCCGACAGATTTTAGCTCTGGAAACACCATATATTTT. Its translation: CASSPTDFSSGNTIYF.